The clone carrying this T cell receptor (beta chain) was counted between two and nine times. Antigen: not known. Generation of TCR cDNA used 5'RACE template switching (which added a universal primer site and UMIs). TCRdb re-analysed the 5' RACE reads in MiXCR, keeping a single row per CDR3 protein. The table includes some 340,000 distinct CDR3 sequences, 9.5% to 12% detected once. This sample is drawn from a study of T cells after yellow fever vaccination. The wider study: It was SMART-Seq v4 Ultra Low Input that prepared the fractions with low cell numbers.

V was shortened by 1 base and J by 1 base, with 4 bases between the two germline ends. CDR1 and CDR2 (germline): MNHEY, SVGEGT. CDR3 size: 13 residues. Overall study findings and caveats: CD4 and CD8 compartments shared a small share of clonotypes, likely from convergent recombination. Subsequent to the booster, the majority of primary-vaccination clones reappeared (around 96% CD4, 85% to 90% CD8).

This TCR was recovered from a young man who received the YFV17D yellow fever vaccine. The sample consisted of CD4+ T cells sorted from PBMCs, taken 45 days after the yellow fever booster vaccination. The V and J genes are TRBV6-2 or TRBV6-3 and TRBJ1-1; D remains ambiguous. The CDR3 is CASSYFQNTEAFF. In DNA form, the CDR3 reads TGTGCCAGCAGTTACTTTCAGAACACTGAAGCTTTCTTT.